These T cell receptor beta chains were read from a single sample in a study of response to subunit inactivated influenza vaccine. TCRdb passed the RT-PCR reads through MiXCR, listing each CDR3 protein once. The table has 500,000 to 550,000 distinct CDR3 sequences, approximately 7.7% seen once. The input for sequencing was PBMCs from blood, taken less than 30 months after vaccination. These TCRs come from a man between 50 and 75 years old who received an inactivated influenza vaccine. The CDR3 runs from the conserved cysteine through the conserved F or W. Fields, in order: clone size, J gene, D gene, V gene, CDR3 length, CDR3 protein, CDR3 DNA. D genes are given only for firm matches. Clone size is shown for a subset of rows, as once, few, many or a class of expanded clone.

>many|TRBJ1-2|.|TRBV6-5|14
CASSYLTGGGGYTF
TGTGCCAGCAGTTACTTAACAGGAGGGGGAGGCTACACCTTC
>many|TRBJ2-1|TRBD2|TRBV20-1|14
CSARDAGGLNEQFF
TGCAGTGCTAGAGACGCGGGGGGGCTCAATGAGCAGTTCTTC
>few|TRBJ2-2|.|TRBV4-2|12
CASSRLDGELFF
TGTGCCAGCAGCCGGTTAGACGGGGAGCTGTTTTTT
>few|TRBJ2-7|.|TRBV18|15
CASSPPGSPSYEQYF
TGTGCCAGCTCACCACCGGGCAGCCCCTCCTACGAGCAGTACTTC
>many|TRBJ1-4|.|TRBV5-1|16
CASSLATGARNEKLFF
TGCGCCAGCAGCTTGGCGACAGGCGCACGTAATGAAAAACTGTTTTTT
>.|TRBJ2-5|.|TRBV30|11
CAWELRGTQYF
TGTGCCTGGGAATTGAGGGGGACCCAGTACTTC
>.|TRBJ1-5|.|TRBV6-1|14
CASRPRGLGQPQHF
TGTGCCAGCAGACCCCGAGGGCTGGGACAGCCCCAGCATTTT
>many|TRBJ2-3|.|TRBV10-3|14
CAISDGGSTDTQYF
TGTGCCATCAGTGACGGCGGGAGCACAGATACGCAGTATTTT
>.|TRBJ1-2|.|TRBV2|13
CASSELLGYGYTF
TGTGCCAGCAGTGAACTTTTAGGCTATGGCTACACCTTC
>few|TRBJ2-7|.|TRBV7-2|14
CASSPVGAVGEQYF
TGTGCCAGCAGCCCCGTGGGGGCGGTGGGAGAGCAGTACTTC
>many|TRBJ2-7|.|TRBV15|14
CATSRGLGAYEQYF
TGTGCCACCAGCAGAGGTCTGGGAGCGTACGAGCAGTACTTC
>.|TRBJ2-4|TRBD1|TRBV5-1|13
CASKPGQGYIQYF
TGCGCCAGCAAGCCGGGACAGGGATACATTCAGTACTTC
>few|TRBJ2-6|.|TRBV5-1|14
CASSFNSGANVLTF
TGCGCCAGCAGCTTCAACTCTGGGGCCAACGTCCTGACTTTC
>many|TRBJ2-2|.|TRBV2|14
CASSRSGNTGELFF
TGTGCCAGCAGCCGGTCAGGGAACACCGGGGAGCTGTTTTTT
>.|TRBJ2-5|.|TRBV5-1|12
CASSTSSGAQYF
TGCGCCAGCAGCACCAGCAGTGGGGCCCAGTACTTC
>many|TRBJ2-7|TRBD2|TRBV20-1|13
CSAGIAGAPEQYF
TGCAGTGCTGGGATAGCGGGAGCGCCCGAGCAGTACTTC
>few|TRBJ2-2|.|TRBV7-2|15
CASRRTPDSTGELFF
TGTGCCAGCAGAAGAACCCCCGATTCCACCGGGGAGCTGTTTTTT